A single T cell receptor (beta chain) is shown here with its context. The source of the sample is a study of blood T cells in healthy people across ages. CDR1 DFQATT and CDR2 SNEGSKA come from the germline V gene (reference sequence). The length of the CDR3 is 13 residues. V lost 4 bases and J lost 12, with 19 bases in between. A J-beta primer mix and a sample-barcoded 5' primer were used in a second PCR of roughly 6 to 12 cycles. TCRdb passed the 5' RACE reads through MiXCR, listing each CDR3 protein once. The sample has about 1.6 million distinct CDR3 sequences; around 36% are singletons. This TCR came from a woman in her twenties or thirties in good health. The material sequenced was blood. The chain couples TRBV20-1 to TRBJ2-1; D not certain. The chain's CDR3 is CSAKWGSLDGQFF. The CDR3 DNA sequence: TGCAGTGCTAAGTGGGGTAGCCTGGATGGGCAGTTCTTC.